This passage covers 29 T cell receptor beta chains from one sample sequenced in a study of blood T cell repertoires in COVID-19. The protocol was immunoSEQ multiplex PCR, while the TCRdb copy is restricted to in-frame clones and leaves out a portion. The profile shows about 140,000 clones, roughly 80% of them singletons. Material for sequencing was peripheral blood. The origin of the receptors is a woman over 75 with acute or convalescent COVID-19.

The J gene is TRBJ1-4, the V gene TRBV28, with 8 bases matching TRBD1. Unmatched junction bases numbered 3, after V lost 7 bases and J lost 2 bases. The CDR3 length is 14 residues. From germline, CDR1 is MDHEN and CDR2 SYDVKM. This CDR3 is CASIQGATNEKLFF. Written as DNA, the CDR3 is TGTGCCAGCATCCAGGGGGCGACTAATGAAAAACTGTTTTTT.

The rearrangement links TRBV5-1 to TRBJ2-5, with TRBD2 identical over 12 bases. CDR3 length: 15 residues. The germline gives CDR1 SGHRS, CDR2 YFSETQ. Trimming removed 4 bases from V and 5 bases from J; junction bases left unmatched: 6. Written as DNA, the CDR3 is TGCGCCAGCAGCCCAACCGGGACTAGCGGGGAGACCCAGTACTTC. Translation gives CASSPTGTSGETQYF. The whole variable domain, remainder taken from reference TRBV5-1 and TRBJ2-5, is KAGVTQTPRYLIKTRGQQVTLSCSPISGHRSVSWYQQTPGQGLQFLFEYFSETQRNKGNFPGRFSGRQFSNSRSEMNVSTLELGDSALYLCASSPTGTSGETQYFGPGTRLLVL.

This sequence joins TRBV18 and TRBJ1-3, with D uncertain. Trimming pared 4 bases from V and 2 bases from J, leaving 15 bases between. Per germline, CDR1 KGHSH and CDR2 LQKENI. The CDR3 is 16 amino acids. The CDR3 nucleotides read TGTGCCAGCTCACAACTCCCGGCCGGGACTGGAAACACCATATATTTT. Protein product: CASSQLPAGTGNTIYF.

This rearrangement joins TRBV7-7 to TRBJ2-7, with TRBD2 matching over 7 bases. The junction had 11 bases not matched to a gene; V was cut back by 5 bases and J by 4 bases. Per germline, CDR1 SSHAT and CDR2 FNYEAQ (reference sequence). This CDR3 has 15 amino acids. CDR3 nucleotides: TGTGCCAGCAGCCTCCAAGCGGGATGGGGGTACGAGCAGTACTTC. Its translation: CASSLQAGWGYEQYF.

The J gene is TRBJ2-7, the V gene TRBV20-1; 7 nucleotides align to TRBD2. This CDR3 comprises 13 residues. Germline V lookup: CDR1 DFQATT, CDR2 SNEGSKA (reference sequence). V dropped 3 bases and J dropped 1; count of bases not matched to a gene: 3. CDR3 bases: TGCAGTGCTAGTGGGGACTATTCCTACGAGCAGTACTTC. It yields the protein CSASGDYSYEQYF.

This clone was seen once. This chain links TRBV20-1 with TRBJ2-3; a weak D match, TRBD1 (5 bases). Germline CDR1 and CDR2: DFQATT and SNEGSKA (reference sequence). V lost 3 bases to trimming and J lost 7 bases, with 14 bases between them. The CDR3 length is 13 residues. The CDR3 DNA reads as TGCAGTGCTAGTGGGCAGGGTCGAAATACGCAGTATTTT. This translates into CSASGQGRNTQYF.

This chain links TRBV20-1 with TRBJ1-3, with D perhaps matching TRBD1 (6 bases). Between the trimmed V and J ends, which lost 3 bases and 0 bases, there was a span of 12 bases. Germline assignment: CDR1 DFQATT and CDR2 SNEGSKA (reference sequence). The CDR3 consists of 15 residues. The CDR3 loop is CSASQDSYSGNTIYF. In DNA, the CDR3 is TGCAGTGCTAGTCAGGACAGTTACTCTGGAAACACCATATATTTT.

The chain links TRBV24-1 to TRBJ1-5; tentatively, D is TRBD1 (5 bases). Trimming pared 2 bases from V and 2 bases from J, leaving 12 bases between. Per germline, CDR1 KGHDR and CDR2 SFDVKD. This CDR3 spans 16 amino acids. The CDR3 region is CATSDSWGGGNQPQHF. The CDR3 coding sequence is TGTGCCACCAGTGATTCGTGGGGAGGGGGCAATCAGCCCCAGCATTTT.

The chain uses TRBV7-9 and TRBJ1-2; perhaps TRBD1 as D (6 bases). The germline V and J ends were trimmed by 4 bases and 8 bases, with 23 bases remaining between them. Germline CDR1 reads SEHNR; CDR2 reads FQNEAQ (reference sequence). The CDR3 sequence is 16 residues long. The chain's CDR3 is CASSSRTDMESEGYTF. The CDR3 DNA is TGTGCCAGCAGCTCTCGGACAGACATGGAGTCGGAAGGCTACACCTTC.

The CDR3 loop reads CASSPTGSYEQYF. The CDR3 DNA follows: TGTGCCAGCAGCCCGACAGGATCCTACGAGCAGTACTTC. The rearrangement joins TRBV6-1 to TRBJ2-7; perhaps TRBD1 as D (6 bases). Germline values: CDR1 MNHNS, CDR2 SASEGT. The CDR3 extends over 13 amino acids. Trimming stripped 6 bases from V and 1 base from J, with 10 bases between.

CDR3 nucleotide sequence: TGTGCCAGCAGTTACGGCCCCATGAACACTGAAGCTTTCTTT. This sequence encodes CASSYGPMNTEAFF. The chain carries TRBV6-5 and TRBJ1-1; D not certain. The CDR3 is 14 amino acids. CDR1 is MNHEY and CDR2 is SVGAGI in the germline V gene. V was trimmed by 2 bases and J by 0 bases, leaving 7 bases between them.

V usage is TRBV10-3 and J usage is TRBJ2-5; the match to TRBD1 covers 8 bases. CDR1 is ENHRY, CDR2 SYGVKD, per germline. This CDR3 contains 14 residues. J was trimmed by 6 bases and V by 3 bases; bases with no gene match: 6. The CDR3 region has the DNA TGTGCCATCAGTGATCAACAGGGGGGAAAGACCCAGTACTTC. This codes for CAISDQQGGKTQYF.

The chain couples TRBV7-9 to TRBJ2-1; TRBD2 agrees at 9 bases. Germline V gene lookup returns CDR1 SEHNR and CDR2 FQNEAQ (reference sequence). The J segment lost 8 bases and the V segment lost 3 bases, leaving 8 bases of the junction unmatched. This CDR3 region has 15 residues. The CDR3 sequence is CASSLRILAGHEQFF. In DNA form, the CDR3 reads TGTGCCAGCAGCTTGAGGATCCTAGCGGGGCATGAGCAGTTCTTC.

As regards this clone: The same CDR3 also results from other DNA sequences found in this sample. CDR3 region: CASSLAGNEQFF. DNA for the CDR3: TGTGCCAGCAGCTTAGCGGGAAATGAGCAGTTCTTC. The V and J genes are TRBV11-2 and TRBJ2-1; tentative D call: TRBD2 (5 bases). Trimming left V 1 base short and J 7 bases short, with 5 bases between. Germline V gene lookup returns CDR1 SGHAT and CDR2 FQNNGV. The CDR3 is 12 residues long.

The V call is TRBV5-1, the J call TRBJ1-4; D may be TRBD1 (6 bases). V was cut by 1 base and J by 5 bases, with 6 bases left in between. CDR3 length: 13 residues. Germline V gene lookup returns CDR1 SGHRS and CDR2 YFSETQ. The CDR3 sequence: CASSLRGNEKLFF. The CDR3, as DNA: TGCGCCAGCAGCTTGAGGGGGAATGAAAAACTGTTTTTT.

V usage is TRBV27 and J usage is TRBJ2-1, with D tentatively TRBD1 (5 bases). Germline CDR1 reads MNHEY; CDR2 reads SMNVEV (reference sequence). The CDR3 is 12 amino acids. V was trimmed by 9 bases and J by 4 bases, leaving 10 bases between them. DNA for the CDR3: TGTGCCAGTTGTACAGGTTACAATGAGCAGTTCTTC. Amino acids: CASCTGYNEQFF.

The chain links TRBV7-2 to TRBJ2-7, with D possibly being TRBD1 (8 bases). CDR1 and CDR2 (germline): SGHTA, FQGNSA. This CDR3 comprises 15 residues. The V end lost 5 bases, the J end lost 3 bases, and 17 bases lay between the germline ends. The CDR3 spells CASSPRTGRGYEQYF. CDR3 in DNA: TGTGCCAGCAGCCCACGGACAGGGAGGGGCTACGAGCAGTACTTC. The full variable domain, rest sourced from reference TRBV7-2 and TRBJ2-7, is GAGVSQSPSNKVTEKGKDVELRCDPISGHTALYWYRQSLGQGLEFLIYFQGNSAPDKSGLPSDRFSAERTGGSVSTLTIQRTQQEDSAVYLCASSPRTGRGYEQYFGPGTRLTVT.

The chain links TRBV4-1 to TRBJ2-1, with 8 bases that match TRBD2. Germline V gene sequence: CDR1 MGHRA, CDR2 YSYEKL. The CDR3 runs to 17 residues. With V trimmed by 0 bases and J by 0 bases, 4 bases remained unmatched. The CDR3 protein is CASSQDELAGSYNEQFF. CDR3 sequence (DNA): TGCGCCAGCAGCCAAGATGAGCTAGCGGGCTCCTACAATGAGCAGTTCTTC.

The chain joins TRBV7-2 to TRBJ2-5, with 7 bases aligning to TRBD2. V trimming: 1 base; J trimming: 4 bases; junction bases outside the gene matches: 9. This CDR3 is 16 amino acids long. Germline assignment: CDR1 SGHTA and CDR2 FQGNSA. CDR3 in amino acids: CASSLDRGGVGETQYF. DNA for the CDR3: TGTGCCAGCAGCTTAGATCGTGGGGGGGTTGGAGAGACCCAGTACTTC.

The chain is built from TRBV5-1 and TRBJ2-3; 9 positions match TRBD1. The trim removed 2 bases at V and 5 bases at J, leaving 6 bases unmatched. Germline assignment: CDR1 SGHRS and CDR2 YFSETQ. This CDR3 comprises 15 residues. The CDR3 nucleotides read TGCGCCAGCAGCTTAGTGGGACAGGGAATAGATACGCAGTATTTT. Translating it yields CASSLVGQGIDTQYF.

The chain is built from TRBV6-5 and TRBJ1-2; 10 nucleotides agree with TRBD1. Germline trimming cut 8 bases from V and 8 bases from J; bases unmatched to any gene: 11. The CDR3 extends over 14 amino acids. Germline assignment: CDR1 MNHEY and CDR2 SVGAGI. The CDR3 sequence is CASVARQGARGYTF. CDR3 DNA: TGTGCCAGCGTCGCAAGACAGGGGGCGAGGGGCTACACCTTC.

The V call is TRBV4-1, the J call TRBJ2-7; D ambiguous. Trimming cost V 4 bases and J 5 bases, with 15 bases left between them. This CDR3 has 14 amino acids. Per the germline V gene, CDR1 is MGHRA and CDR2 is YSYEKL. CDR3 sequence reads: CASSPGSGFNEQYF. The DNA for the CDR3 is TGCGCCAGCAGCCCCGGATCCGGGTTCAACGAGCAGTACTTC.

In DNA form, the CDR3 reads TGTGCCAGCACCCCCTTCGGCAGCAGGTCGGTTACTGAAGCTTTCTTT. Its protein is CASTPFGSRSVTEAFF. The V and J genes are TRBV28 and TRBJ1-1; D gene ambiguous. The CDR3 has 16 residues. Germline V CDR1 and CDR2: MDHEN, SYDVKM. The ends were cut back, 7 bases at V and 5 bases at J, with 23 bases in the middle.

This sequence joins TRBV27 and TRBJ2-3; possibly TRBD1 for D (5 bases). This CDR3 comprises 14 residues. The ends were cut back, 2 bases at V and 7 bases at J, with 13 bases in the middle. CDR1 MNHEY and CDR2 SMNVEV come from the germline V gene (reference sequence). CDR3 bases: TGTGCCAGCAGTTTAACCGCACAGGCAAATACGCAGTATTTT. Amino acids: CASSLTAQANTQYF.

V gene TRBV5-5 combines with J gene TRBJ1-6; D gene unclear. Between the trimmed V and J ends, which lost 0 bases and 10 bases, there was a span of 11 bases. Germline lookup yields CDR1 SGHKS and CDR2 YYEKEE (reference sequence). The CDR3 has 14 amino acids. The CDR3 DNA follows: TGTGCCAGCAGCTTGGGACAACCTCAGTCACCCCTCCACTTT. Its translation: CASSLGQPQSPLHF.

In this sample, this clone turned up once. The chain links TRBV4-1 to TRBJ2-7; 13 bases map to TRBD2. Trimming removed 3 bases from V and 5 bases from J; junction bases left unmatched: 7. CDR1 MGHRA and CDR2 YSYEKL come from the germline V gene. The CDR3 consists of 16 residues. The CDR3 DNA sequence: TGCGCCAGCAGCCAGGCGTTCGGACTAGCGGGAGACGAGCAGTACTTC. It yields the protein CASSQAFGLAGDEQYF.

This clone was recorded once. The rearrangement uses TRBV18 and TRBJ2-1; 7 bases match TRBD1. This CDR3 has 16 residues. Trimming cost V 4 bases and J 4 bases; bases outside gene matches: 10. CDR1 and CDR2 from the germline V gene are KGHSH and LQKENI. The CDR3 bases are TGTGCCAGCTCACTAATCCCCGGGACAGTGTACAATGAGCAGTTCTTC. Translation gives CASSLIPGTVYNEQFF.

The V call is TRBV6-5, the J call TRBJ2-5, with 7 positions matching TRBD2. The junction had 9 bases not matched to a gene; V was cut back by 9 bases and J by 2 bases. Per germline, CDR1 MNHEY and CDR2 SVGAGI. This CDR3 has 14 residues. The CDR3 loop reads CASKPGGPQETQYF. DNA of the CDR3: TGTGCCAGTAAACCGGGAGGACCTCAAGAGACCCAGTACTTC.

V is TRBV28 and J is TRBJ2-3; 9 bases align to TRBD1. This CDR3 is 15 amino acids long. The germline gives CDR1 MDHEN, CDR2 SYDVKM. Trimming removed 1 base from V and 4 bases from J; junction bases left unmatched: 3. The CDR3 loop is CASSLLDRGSDTQYF. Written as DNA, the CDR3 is TGTGCCAGCAGTTTATTGGACAGGGGTTCAGATACGCAGTATTTT.